This T cell receptor beta chain comes out of a study of CD8 T cells in Susac syndrome. About the research overall: The Susac syndrome patients that were sequenced included 5 or 6 with active disease and roughly 8 in remission.

Germline values: CDR1 ENHRY, CDR2 SYGVKD. V lost 4 bases and J lost 2, with 8 bases in between. The CDR3 has 13 amino acids. Sequencing targeted TCR beta in blood CD8+ and CD4+ T cells. This clonotype was recorded once. The RNA, about 0.45 to 1 ug, was put through reverse transcription using random hexamers. Multiplex immunoSEQ PCR targeted 54 Vbeta and 13 Jbeta TCR beta segments. TCRdb re-called the immunoSEQ multiplex PCR reads through MiXCR, storing one row per CDR3 protein. The sample holds under 200,000 distinct CDR3 sequences, around 94% seen once. Material for sequencing was CD4+ T cells from PBMCs. This sequence was found in a human donor with Susac syndrome. The rearrangement links TRBV10-3 to TRBJ2-5, with D perhaps TRBD2 (6 bases). The CDR3 sequence is CAISAGVQETQYF. The CDR3 DNA reads as TGTGCCATCAGTGCGGGGGTGCAAGAGACCCAGTACTTC.